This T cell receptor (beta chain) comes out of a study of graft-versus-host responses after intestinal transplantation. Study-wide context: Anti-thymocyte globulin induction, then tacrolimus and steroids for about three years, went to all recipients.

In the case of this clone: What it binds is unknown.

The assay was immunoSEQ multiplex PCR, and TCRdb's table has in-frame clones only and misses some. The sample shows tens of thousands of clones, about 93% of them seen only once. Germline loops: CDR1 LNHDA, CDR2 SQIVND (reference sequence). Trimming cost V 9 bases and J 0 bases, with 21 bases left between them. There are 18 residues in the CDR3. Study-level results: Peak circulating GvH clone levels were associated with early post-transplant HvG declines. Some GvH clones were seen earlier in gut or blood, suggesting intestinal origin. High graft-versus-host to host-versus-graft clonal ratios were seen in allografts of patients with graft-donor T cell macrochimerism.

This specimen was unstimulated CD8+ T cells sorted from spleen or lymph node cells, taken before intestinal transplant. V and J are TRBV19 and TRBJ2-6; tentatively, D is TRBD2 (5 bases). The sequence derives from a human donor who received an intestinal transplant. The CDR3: CASPLEVHSFSGANVLTF. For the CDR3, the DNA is TGTGCCAGCCCCCTGGAGGTTCACAGCTTCTCTGGGGCCAACGTCCTGACTTTC.